These T cell receptor beta chains were read from a single sample in a study of CD8+ T cells in alopecia areata. Repertoires were generated with immunoSEQ multiplex PCR, while TCRdb's copy carries only in-frame clones and drops some. This table has approximately 210,000 clones, less than 65% appearing once. Sequencing used CD4+ T cells sorted from blood, obtained at week 24, from a patient treated with tofacitinib. Receptors were obtained from a human donor with alopecia areata. CDR3s include the opening cysteine and the closing phenylalanine or tryptophan. The D gene is left open where the match is weak. Size values are once, few and many counts, or a class for expanded clones, and some rows have none.

CDR3: CAWRRGVGTAGYNEQFF; DNA: TGTGCCTGGAGACGGGGGGTCGGGACAGCAGGCTACAATGAGCAGTTCTTC; size: -; D: -; V: TRBV30; J: TRBJ2-1
CDR3: CASISGRRTRSTDTQYF; DNA: TGTGCCAGCATATCGGGTAGGAGGACAAGGAGCACAGATACGCAGTATTTT; size: -; D: -; V: TRBV2; J: TRBJ2-3
CDR3: CASSAGSGYTF; DNA: TGTGCCAGCAGCGCCGGAAGTGGCTACACCTTC; size: -; D: -; V: TRBV11-1; J: TRBJ1-2
CDR3: CASSSGRNQPQHF; DNA: TGCGCCAGCAGCTCGGGGCGCAATCAGCCCCAGCATTTT; size: -; D: -; V: TRBV5-1; J: TRBJ1-5
CDR3: CSVEVAVGGYEQYF; DNA: TGCAGCGTTGAAGTGGCGGTTGGAGGCTACGAGCAGTACTTC; size: -; D: -; V: TRBV29-1; J: TRBJ2-7
CDR3: CASSLTSGGSTYNEQFF; DNA: TGTGCCAGCAGCTTGACTAGCGGGGGGTCCACTTACAATGAGCAGTTCTTC; size: few; D: TRBD2; V: TRBV5-6; J: TRBJ2-1
CDR3: CASSLVPGLIANEKLFF; DNA: TGCGCCAGCAGCTTGGTACCCGGGTTGATCGCTAATGAAAAACTGTTTTTT; size: -; D: -; V: TRBV5-1; J: TRBJ1-4
CDR3: CSVLQGFANEKLFF; DNA: TGCAGCGTCCTACAGGGTTTTGCTAATGAAAAACTGTTTTTT; size: -; D: -; V: TRBV29-1; J: TRBJ1-4
CDR3: CASSLLGDSQVGELFF; DNA: TGCGCCAGCAGCCTGTTGGGTGACTCCCAGGTCGGGGAGCTGTTTTTT; size: -; D: -; V: TRBV4-1; J: TRBJ2-2
CDR3: CASGVNSNYGYTF; DNA: TGTGCCAGCGGGGTCAACTCTAACTATGGCTACACCTTC; size: -; D: -; V: TRBV6-5; J: TRBJ1-2
CDR3: CASKQDYGYTF; DNA: TGTGCCAGCAAACAAGACTATGGCTACACCTTC; size: -; D: -; V: TRBV6-5; J: TRBJ1-2
CDR3: CASSAVANTEAFF; DNA: TGTGCCAGCAGCGCGGTAGCGAACACTGAAGCTTTCTTT; size: -; D: -; V: TRBV5-6; J: TRBJ1-1
CDR3: CATSRDLLGAGTYNEQFF; DNA: TGTGCCACCAGCAGAGATCTCTTGGGGGCAGGGACCTACAATGAGCAGTTCTTC; size: -; D: -; V: TRBV15; J: TRBJ2-1
CDR3: CASSSDGDLTGELFF; DNA: TGTGCCAGCAGCTCGGACGGGGACTTAACCGGGGAGCTGTTTTTT; size: few; D: -; V: TRBV5-4; J: TRBJ2-2
CDR3: CATSRSSGDYEQYF; DNA: TGTGCCACCAGCAGATCTAGCGGAGATTACGAGCAGTACTTC; size: -; D: TRBD2; V: TRBV15; J: TRBJ2-7
CDR3: CASSHGLDTEAFF; DNA: TGTGCCAGCAGCCACGGGTTAGACACTGAAGCTTTCTTT; size: -; D: -; V: TRBV7-3; J: TRBJ1-1
CDR3: CAISEFQGRTTGANVLTF; DNA: TGTGCCATCAGTGAGTTTCAGGGCCGCACTACTGGGGCCAACGTCCTGACTTTC; size: few; D: -; V: TRBV10-3; J: TRBJ2-6
CDR3: CASSLMGGGSYEQYF; DNA: TGCGCCAGCAGCTTGATGGGGGGCGGATCCTACGAGCAGTACTTC; size: few; D: -; V: TRBV5-1; J: TRBJ2-7
CDR3: CASSLGGTQGYEQYF; DNA: TGCGCCAGCAGCTTGGGAGGGACCCAGGGATACGAGCAGTACTTC; size: -; D: -; V: TRBV5-1; J: TRBJ2-7
CDR3: CASSLGWTGGTEAFF; DNA: TGCGCCAGCAGCTTGGGCTGGACAGGGGGGACTGAAGCTTTCTTT; size: -; D: TRBD1; V: TRBV5-1; J: TRBJ1-1
CDR3: CASSPPTTTGANRLAFF; DNA: TGTGCCAGCTCACCACCGACTACGACAGGGGCGAATCGTTTGGCTTTCTTT; size: many; D: TRBD1; V: TRBV18; J: TRBJ1-1
CDR3: CASSQSHGVSYNSPLHF; DNA: TGCGCCAGCAGTCAATCTCATGGGGTTTCCTATAATTCACCCCTCCACTTT; size: -; D: -; V: TRBV23-1; J: TRBJ1-6
CDR3: CSVESTGTGDYEQYF; DNA: TGCAGCGTTGAATCTACTGGGACAGGGGACTACGAGCAGTACTTC; size: -; D: TRBD1; V: TRBV29-1; J: TRBJ2-7
CDR3: CASRPELPGQETQYF; DNA: TGTGCCAGCCGCCCCGAACTCCCAGGACAAGAGACCCAGTACTTC; size: once; D: -; V: TRBV2; J: TRBJ2-5
CDR3: CASSVEALSYNEQFF; DNA: TGTGCCAGCAGCGTAGAGGCCCTCTCCTACAATGAGCAGTTCTTC; size: -; D: -; V: TRBV9; J: TRBJ2-1
CDR3: CRVNRQGGTEAFF; DNA: TGCAGGGTAAATCGACAGGGTGGGACTGAAGCTTTCTTT; size: -; D: TRBD1; V: TRBV29-1; J: TRBJ1-1
CDR3: CAWEGEAFF; DNA: TGTGCCTGGGAAGGTGAAGCTTTCTTT; size: -; D: -; V: TRBV30; J: TRBJ1-1
CDR3: CASSSGAPGELFF; DNA: TGTGCCAGCAGCTCGGGGGCTCCCGGGGAGCTGTTTTTT; size: -; D: -; V: TRBV7-2; J: TRBJ2-2
CDR3: CASKRDISGANVLTF; DNA: TGTGCCAGTAAACGGGACATCTCTGGGGCCAACGTCCTGACTTTC; size: -; D: -; V: TRBV19; J: TRBJ2-6
CDR3: CASRGDRGHETEAFF; DNA: TGTGCCAGCAGAGGGGACAGGGGGCATGAAACTGAAGCTTTCTTT; size: -; D: TRBD1; V: TRBV2; J: TRBJ1-1
CDR3: CASSLVGLYEQYF; DNA: TGTGCCAGCAGCTTAGTGGGCCTCTACGAGCAGTACTTC; size: once; D: -; V: TRBV7-8; J: TRBJ2-7
CDR3: CASSPDGLGGGEQYF; DNA: TGTGCCAGTAGTCCAGATGGACTAGGCGGCGGCGAGCAGTACTTC; size: -; D: TRBD2; V: TRBV19; J: TRBJ2-7
CDR3: CASGTGIMNTEAFF; DNA: TGTGCCAGTGGAACAGGGATAATGAACACTGAAGCTTTCTTT; size: few; D: -; V: TRBV28; J: TRBJ1-1
CDR3: CASSLGRQQRKYNEQFF; DNA: TGTGCCAGCAGCTTAGGCCGCCAACAGCGGAAATACAATGAGCAGTTCTTC; size: few; D: -; V: TRBV13; J: TRBJ2-1
CDR3: CASSEFGGNDEQYF; DNA: TGTGCCAGCAGTGAATTCGGGGGCAATGACGAGCAGTACTTC; size: -; D: -; V: TRBV2; J: TRBJ2-7
CDR3: CASSQDVGGTDTQYF; DNA: TGCGCCAGCAGCCAAGACGTGGGGGGTACAGATACGCAGTATTTT; size: -; D: -; V: TRBV4-3; J: TRBJ2-3
CDR3: CASSLSRSYGYTF; DNA: TGTGCCAGCAGTTTATCACGGAGCTATGGCTACACCTTC; size: -; D: -; V: TRBV25-1; J: TRBJ1-2
CDR3: CSVRQGASYGYTF; DNA: TGCAGCGTTAGACAGGGGGCGAGCTATGGCTACACCTTC; size: -; D: TRBD1; V: TRBV29-1; J: TRBJ1-2
CDR3: CASSSTNRGPRTYSPLHF; DNA: TGTGCCAGCAGCTCCACCAACAGGGGCCCCAGGACTTATTCACCCCTCCACTTT; size: -; D: TRBD1; V: TRBV7-9; J: TRBJ1-6
CDR3: CASSGFSNSPLHF; DNA: TGTGCCAGCAGTGGTTTCTCTAATTCACCCCTCCACTTT; size: -; D: -; V: TRBV25-1; J: TRBJ1-6
CDR3: CASSSSKGGAHIQYF; DNA: TGTGCCAGCAGTTCCTCGAAGGGGGGGGCCCACATTCAGTACTTC; size: -; D: -; V: TRBV6-5; J: TRBJ2-4
CDR3: CASSLHPPGQQYF; DNA: TGTGCCAGCAGCTTACACCCACCGGGACAGCAGTACTTC; size: -; D: TRBD1; V: TRBV11-2; J: TRBJ2-5
CDR3: CAWSVMGLRTGELFF; DNA: TGTGCCTGGAGTGTAATGGGACTCAGGACCGGGGAGCTGTTTTTT; size: few; D: -; V: TRBV30; J: TRBJ2-2
CDR3: CASSQDSLAIEQFF; DNA: TGCGCCAGCAGCCAAGATAGCCTAGCTATTGAGCAGTTCTTC; size: -; D: -; V: TRBV4-3; J: TRBJ2-1
CDR3: CSANPGLSYTF; DNA: TGCAGTGCTAACCCGGGACTTAGCTACACCTTC; size: -; D: -; V: TRBV20-1; J: TRBJ1-2
CDR3: CAWSLQGIDYTF; DNA: TGTGCCTGGAGTCTACAAGGAATTGACTACACCTTC; size: -; D: -; V: TRBV30; J: TRBJ1-2
CDR3: CASSERQGTNEKLFF; DNA: TGTGCCAGCAGCGAAAGACAGGGGACTAATGAAAAACTGTTTTTT; size: -; D: TRBD1; V: TRBV11-2; J: TRBJ1-4
CDR3: CSVEEQGRAEAFF; DNA: TGCAGCGTTGAAGAGCAGGGGAGGGCTGAAGCTTTCTTT; size: -; D: -; V: TRBV29-1; J: TRBJ1-1
CDR3: CSVEESRRTEAFF; DNA: TGCAGCGTTGAAGAGTCCCGAAGGACTGAAGCTTTCTTT; size: -; D: -; V: TRBV29-1; J: TRBJ1-1
CDR3: CAWSFRQNTEAFF; DNA: TGTGCCTGGAGTTTTCGACAGAACACTGAAGCTTTCTTT; size: -; D: -; V: TRBV30; J: TRBJ1-1
CDR3: CAIRDSGGDSYEQYF; DNA: TGTGCCATCAGGGATAGCGGGGGGGATTCCTACGAGCAGTACTTC; size: -; D: TRBD2; V: TRBV10-3; J: TRBJ2-7
CDR3: CASSLETGRNQPQHF; DNA: TGTGCCAGCAGTTTAGAGACAGGGAGGAATCAGCCCCAGCATTTT; size: -; D: TRBD1; V: TRBV27; J: TRBJ1-5
CDR3: CASSRDRGVNEQFF; DNA: TGTGCCAGCAGTCGGGACAGGGGGGTCAATGAGCAGTTCTTC; size: few; D: TRBD1; V: TRBV27; J: TRBJ2-1
CDR3: CATSERIVETQYF; DNA: TGTGCCACCAGCGAAAGGATTGTAGAGACCCAGTACTTC; size: -; D: -; V: TRBV15; J: TRBJ2-5
CDR3: CASSSGQGSQYEQFF; DNA: TGTGCCAGCAGTTCCGGACAGGGCTCTCAATATGAGCAGTTCTTC; size: -; D: TRBD1; V: TRBV27; J: TRBJ2-1
CDR3: CSVAVVVASGANVLTF; DNA: TGCAGCGTCGCCGTTGTTGTAGCCTCTGGGGCCAACGTCCTGACTTTC; size: -; D: -; V: TRBV29-1; J: TRBJ2-6
CDR3: CASRLGGVRTDTQYF; DNA: TGTGCCAGCAGGTTAGGTGGGGTTAGGACAGATACGCAGTATTTT; size: once; D: -; V: TRBV7-2; J: TRBJ2-3
CDR3: CASSQAHRELRDYEKLFF; DNA: TGCGCCAGCAGCCAGGCCCACAGGGAGCTACGTGACTATGAAAAACTGTTTTTT; size: -; D: -; V: TRBV4-3; J: TRBJ1-4
CDR3: CSVTGTYGYTF; DNA: TGCAGCGTGACAGGGACCTATGGCTACACCTTC; size: -; D: TRBD1; V: TRBV29-1; J: TRBJ1-2